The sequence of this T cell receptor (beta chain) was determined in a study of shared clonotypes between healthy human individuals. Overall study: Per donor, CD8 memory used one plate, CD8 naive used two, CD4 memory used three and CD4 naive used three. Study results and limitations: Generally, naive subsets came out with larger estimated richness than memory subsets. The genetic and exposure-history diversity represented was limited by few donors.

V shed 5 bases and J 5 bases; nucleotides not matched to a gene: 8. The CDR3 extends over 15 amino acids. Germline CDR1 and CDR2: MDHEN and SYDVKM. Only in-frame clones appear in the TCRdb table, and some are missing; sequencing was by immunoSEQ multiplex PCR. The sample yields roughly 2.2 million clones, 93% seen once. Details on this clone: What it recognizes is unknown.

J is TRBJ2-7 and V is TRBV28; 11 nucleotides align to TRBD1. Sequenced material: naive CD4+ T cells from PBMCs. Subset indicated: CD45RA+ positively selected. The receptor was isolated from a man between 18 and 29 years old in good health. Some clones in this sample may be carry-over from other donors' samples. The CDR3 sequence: CASSAPGQGGHEQYF. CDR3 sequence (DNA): TGTGCCAGCAGTGCTCCGGGACAGGGGGGCCACGAGCAGTACTTC.